This T cell receptor beta chain was identified during a study of vaccination effects on CD4 cells after COVID-19. Study-wide findings and caveats: After vaccination, at late timepoints, clones induced by infection and by vaccine contracted markedly. Convalescent patients in the study were few, and early post-infection timepoints were absent.

The CDR3 has 14 residues. Germline CDR1 and CDR2: MNHNY and SVGAGI (reference sequence). V shed 4 bases and J shed 5 bases, with 14 bases lying between them. ViraFEST used viral peptide pools to expand antigen-specific CD4+ T cells before sequencing. CD4+ T cells were isolated after around 9 days of culture. None of these healthy vaccinees had been infected with SARS-CoV-2 before vaccination. Researchers reported culturing 2.1 million or so PBMC in each well, adding around 10 IU/ml IL-2 and roughly 10 ug/ml peptides. As for this clone: Its antigen is still unknown.

Measured with immunoSEQ multiplex PCR; TCRdb has only the in-frame clones, and not every one. There are 37,000 or so clones in the sample; 60% to 80% occur only once, and under 15% lies in the top ten. The source of this sequence is a human donor who received a COVID-19 vaccine. The sequences come from CD4+ T cells from PBMCs cultured with HCoV-OC43 spike peptides, collected before COVID-19 vaccination. The subset was: HCoV-OC43 spike overlapping peptide pool stimulation. The chain couples TRBV6-6 to TRBJ2-5; tentative D call: TRBD1 (7 bases). The CDR3 DNA reads as TGTGCCAGCAGTTCCGCGGGACAGCTTGAGACCCAGTACTTC. Its translation is CASSSAGQLETQYF.